A selection of T cell receptor beta chains follows, all from one sample in a study of response to subunit inactivated influenza vaccine. TCRdb itself ran the RT-PCR reads through MiXCR, one entry per CDR3 protein. In the table there are 500,000 to 650,000 distinct CDR3 sequences, roughly 8.2% of which are singletons. The sequencing used PBMCs from blood, collected roughly 24 months after vaccination. The source is a man between 50 and 69 years old who received an inactivated influenza vaccine. Each CDR3 is given with its conserved first and last residue. The D gene is left open where the match is weak. Rows give clone size only sometimes, using once, few, many, or a class for an expanded clone.

d_gene,abundance,v_gene,j_gene,CDR3aa,CDR3nt
NA,few,TRBV28,TRBJ2-4,CASSSNLLAKNIQYF,TGTGCCAGCAGTTCGAACTTACTAGCCAAAAACATTCAGTACTTC
TRBD2,many,TRBV2,TRBJ2-5,CASSPLAGAETQYF,TGTGCCAGCAGCCCATTAGCGGGAGCGGAGACCCAGTACTTC
NA,NA,TRBV11-2,TRBJ2-7,CASSLVMDYEQYF,TGTGCCAGCAGCTTAGTGATGGACTACGAGCAGTACTTC
NA,NA,TRBV7-8,TRBJ2-2,CASSLQRIGTGNTGELFF,TGTGCCAGCAGCCTCCAAAGAATCGGGACTGGGAACACCGGGGAGCTGTTTTTT
NA,NA,TRBV10-3,TRBJ2-3,CAIGSTDTQYF,TGTGCCATCGGGAGTACAGATACGCAGTATTTT
NA,many,TRBV7-2,TRBJ2-1,CASSTDRNNEQFF,TGTGCCAGCAGCACGGACAGAAACAATGAGCAGTTCTTC
NA,NA,TRBV4-3,TRBJ1-2,CASSLLGGGDYGYTF,TGCGCCAGCAGCCTCCTGGGGGGAGGGGACTATGGCTACACCTTC
TRBD1,NA,TRBV20-1,TRBJ1-6,CSARVQGSYNSPLHF,TGCAGTGCTAGAGTACAGGGGTCCTATAATTCACCCCTCCACTTT
TRBD1,many,TRBV12-3/TRBV12-4,TRBJ1-5,CASSLGDRGLPMHF,TGTGCCAGCAGTTTAGGGGACAGGGGGCTTCCGATGCATTTT
NA,many,TRBV20-1,TRBJ2-3,CSASQRDTQYF,TGCAGTGCTTCTCAGAGGGATACGCAGTATTTT
TRBD1,NA,TRBV5-1,TRBJ2-7,CASSPRQGDPYEQYF,TGCGCCAGCAGCCCCCGACAGGGGGACCCCTACGAGCAGTACTTC
TRBD1,NA,TRBV20-1,TRBJ2-7,CSSPGTGAYEQYF,TGCAGCTCTCCCGGGACAGGGGCCTACGAGCAGTACTTC
TRBD1,NA,TRBV30,TRBJ2-1,CAWDTGGSYNEQFF,TGTGCCTGGGATACAGGGGGCTCCTACAATGAGCAGTTCTTC
NA,few,TRBV10-3,TRBJ2-4,CAISESQGQPNIQYF,TGTGCCATCAGTGAGTCTCAGGGGCAGCCCAACATTCAGTACTTC
NA,many,TRBV20-1,TRBJ1-6,CSAREGIWDNSPLHF,TGCAGTGCTAGAGAGGGAATCTGGGATAATTCACCCCTCCACTTT
NA,few,TRBV12-3/TRBV12-4,TRBJ1-4,CASSLSVELFF,TGTGCCAGCAGCCTAAGCGTAGAGCTGTTTTTT
NA,few,TRBV28,TRBJ1-5,CASRLRPHSGVGQPQHF,TGTGCCAGCAGGCTCCGGCCTCATTCAGGGGTTGGTCAGCCCCAGCATTTT
NA,few,TRBV29-1,TRBJ1-1,CSARVGGLAEAFF,TGCAGCGCCCGAGTAGGGGGGCTCGCTGAAGCTTTCTTT
NA,few,TRBV29-1,TRBJ2-7,CSVGIGQSYEQYF,TGCAGCGTTGGGATTGGACAGAGTTACGAGCAGTACTTC
NA,many,TRBV12-3/TRBV12-4,TRBJ1-6,CASSPHGQIYNSPLHF,TGTGCCAGCAGTCCTCACGGGCAGATCTATAATTCACCCCTCCACTTT
TRBD1,NA,TRBV20-1,TRBJ2-5,CRGWDRGEKETQYF,TGCAGGGGGTGGGACAGGGGCGAAAAAGAGACCCAGTACTTC
NA,few,TRBV4-3,TRBJ2-7,CASSPRSWTTASYEQYF,TGCGCCAGCAGCCCAAGATCCTGGACTACGGCATCCTACGAGCAGTACTTC
NA,many,TRBV7-9,TRBJ2-7,CASSLPRASGRDEQYF,TGTGCCAGCAGCTTACCTCGAGCCTCAGGCAGGGACGAGCAGTACTTC
NA,many,TRBV7-9,TRBJ2-3,CASSLFAAQDTDTQYF,TGTGCCAGCAGCTTATTTGCGGCACAGGACACAGATACGCAGTATTTT
NA,many,TRBV7-8,TRBJ2-1,CASSPLRAETYNEQFF,TGTGCCAGCAGCCCTTTGAGGGCCGAGACCTACAATGAGCAGTTCTTC
NA,many,TRBV29-1,TRBJ1-1,CSVESRKGSEAFF,TGCAGCGTTGAAAGCAGAAAAGGTTCTGAAGCTTTCTTT
TRBD2,NA,TRBV9,TRBJ2-1,CASSVRQGGLAGRNEQFF,TGTGCCAGCAGCGTAAGACAGGGGGGACTAGCGGGGAGAAATGAGCAGTTCTTC
TRBD2,many,TRBV10-3,TRBJ2-3,CAISESGGSGDTQYF,TGTGCCATCAGTGAGTCGGGGGGGTCCGGGGATACGCAGTATTTT
NA,few,TRBV4-1,TRBJ2-3,CASSQETDSTDTQYF,TGCGCCAGCAGCCAAGAGACAGATAGCACAGATACGCAGTATTTT
NA,NA,TRBV12-3/TRBV12-4,TRBJ2-5,CASSPGLGGTQYF,TGTGCCAGCAGCCCGGGGCTCGGGGGGACCCAGTACTTC
TRBD2,NA,TRBV5-5,TRBJ2-1,CASSFRAGGNEQFF,TGTGCCAGCAGCTTCCGGGCGGGAGGCAATGAGCAGTTCTTC